Following are 15 T cell receptor beta chains from one sample sequenced in a study of control samples from healthy donors and cancer patients (dated by TCRdb to 2020 to 2022). The library was generated by the immunoSEQ multiplex PCR assay. TCRdb mirrors the immuneACCESS table, restricted to in-frame sequences. Some clones are absent from its copies; in checked studies, under half trace to an unresolved V gene, and the reason for the others is unknown. The sample table contains approximately 100,000 clones; only one count was recorded for around 80% of them. The ten largest account for 2% to 2.5% of the sample. Sequencing was done on a sample of blood. All receptors come from a man in his 60s in good health.

V is TRBV4-1 and J is TRBJ2-3; TRBD1 agrees at 7 bases. Losses at the gene ends were 1 base for V and 4 bases for J; bases not matched to a gene: 2. Germline-derived CDR1 and CDR2 are MGHRA and YSYEKL. The CDR3 is made up of 14 amino acids. The CDR3 is CASSQGQGPDTQYF. Here the CDR3 DNA reads TGCGCCAGCAGCCAAGGACAGGGTCCAGATACGCAGTATTTT.

The chain couples TRBV10-2 to TRBJ2-7, with 7 nucleotides matching TRBD1. J was trimmed by 0 bases and V by 3 bases; bases with no gene match: 8. CDR1 and CDR2 (germline): WSHSY, SAAADI. The CDR3 runs 16 residues. CDR3 amino acids: CASSDPGQFYSYEQYF. The DNA of the CDR3 is TGCGCCAGCAGTGACCCGGGACAGTTCTACTCCTACGAGCAGTACTTC.

The rearrangement uses TRBV6-4 and TRBJ2-3, with D perhaps TRBD2 (6 bases). The CDR3 loop spans 15 amino acids. Looked up from germline, CDR1 is MRHNA and CDR2 is SNTAGT. The V and J ends lost 2 bases and 2 bases respectively, with 11 bases between them. The CDR3 sequence is CASSDGSGHTDTQYF. CDR3 nucleotide sequence: TGTGCCAGCAGTGACGGTAGCGGTCACACAGATACGCAGTATTTT.

The gene calls are TRBV27 and TRBJ1-5, with a possible D match to TRBD1 (5 bases). The CDR3 totals 16 residues. Germline lookup yields CDR1 MNHEY and CDR2 SMNVEV (reference sequence). Trimming pared 0 bases from V and 3 bases from J, leaving 12 bases between. CDR3 in amino acids: CASSLSVGLNNQPQHF. The CDR3 DNA follows: TGTGCCAGCAGTTTATCGGTGGGGCTCAACAATCAGCCCCAGCATTTT.

Regarding this clone: The sample holds other DNA sequences that translate to the same CDR3. The chain couples TRBV30 to TRBJ1-5; no definite D call. Germline CDR1 reads GTSNPN; CDR2 reads SVGIG (reference sequence). The V end lost 0 bases, the J end lost 4 bases, and 7 bases lay between the germline ends. This CDR3 region has 13 residues. For the CDR3, the DNA is TGTGCCTGGAGTGTCCAAGGAAATCAGCCCCAGCATTTT. It translates to CAWSVQGNQPQHF.

This chain uses TRBV20-1 with TRBJ2-7; tentatively, D is TRBD1 or TRBD2 (5 bases each). This CDR3 comprises 14 residues. The V end was cut by 3 bases, the J end by 2 bases, with 14 bases between. Germline V gene sequence: CDR1 DFQATT, CDR2 SNEGSKA (reference sequence). CDR3 in DNA: TGCAGTGCTAGTCCCGGGACCAAGACCTACGAGCAGTACTTC. This sequence encodes CSASPGTKTYEQYF.

The chain employs TRBV19 and TRBJ2-7; 9 bases are a match to TRBD2. The CDR3 sequence is 15 residues long. With V trimmed by 6 bases and J by 5 bases, 11 bases remained unmatched. Germline V lookup: CDR1 LNHDA, CDR2 SQIVND (reference sequence). CDR3 bases: TGTGCCAGTAGGTTTAGCGGGGGCCCTTTCGACGAGCAGTACTTC. The encoded protein is CASRFSGGPFDEQYF.

The chain employs TRBV24-1 and TRBJ2-3; D is undetermined. Germline CDR1 is KGHDR and CDR2 is SFDVKD. CDR3 length: 15 amino acids. Trimming pared 4 bases from V and 2 bases from J, leaving 12 bases between. DNA for the CDR3: TGTGCCACCAGTGACCAGCGAGGAGTCACAGATACGCAGTATTTT. This encodes CATSDQRGVTDTQYF.

This chain connects TRBV6-5 to TRBJ1-1; 8 bases match TRBD1. This CDR3 has 15 amino acids. Losses at the gene ends were 0 bases for V and 5 bases for J; bases not matched to a gene: 5. The germline V gene has CDR1 MNHEY and CDR2 SVGAGI. The CDR3 region is CASSYSRTGRTEAFF. The CDR3 nucleotides read TGTGCCAGCAGTTACTCAAGGACAGGGAGGACTGAAGCTTTCTTT.

The chain uses TRBV5-4 and TRBJ2-3, with D maybe TRBD1 (5 bases). The CDR3 runs to 14 residues. V lost 4 bases and J lost 3, with 12 bases in between. The V gene's germline CDR1 is SGHNT and CDR2 YYREEE (reference sequence). The CDR3: CASSRSRATDTQYF. CDR3 coding DNA: TGTGCCAGCAGCAGATCCAGGGCTACAGATACGCAGTATTTT.

This clone has only one observation. V usage is TRBV7-6 and J usage is TRBJ1-2; TRBD1 agrees at 9 bases. The length of the CDR3 is 13 residues. Per the germline V gene, CDR1 is SGHVS and CDR2 is FNYEAQ. After removal of 5 bases from V and 8 bases from J, the junction contained 6 bases not matched to a gene. The CDR3 loop reads CASSTGTGKGYTF. Written as DNA, the CDR3 is TGTGCCAGCAGCACCGGGACAGGGAAGGGCTACACCTTC.

V gene TRBV13 combines with J gene TRBJ2-3, with D possibly called TRBD1 or TRBD2 (5 bases each). The CDR3 has 15 residues. Trimming stripped 5 bases from V and 2 bases from J, with 14 bases between. Germline assignment: CDR1 PRHDT and CDR2 FYEKMQ (reference sequence). The CDR3 region is CASSREGSATDTQYF. CDR3 sequence (DNA): TGTGCCAGCAGCCGCGAGGGGAGCGCCACAGATACGCAGTATTTT.

The chain combines TRBV7-8 with TRBJ2-2; D is perhaps TRBD2 (6 bases). This CDR3 has 16 residues. Germline V lookup: CDR1 SGHVS, CDR2 FQNEAQ. Trimming removed 7 bases at V and 5 bases at J, with 20 bases between. For the CDR3, the DNA is TGTGCCAGCACCTCACCCCGAGGCCGGGGGACCGGGGAGCTGTTTTTT. Encoded protein: CASTSPRGRGTGELFF.

The V and J genes are TRBV4-2 and TRBJ2-2; TRBD2 matches at 12 bases. The CDR3 is 16 residues long. CDR1 and CDR2 from the germline V gene are LGHNA and YNFKEQ. The ends lost 1 base at V and 6 bases at J; junction bases unmatched: 3. The CDR3 spells CASSQGLAGVSGELFF. As DNA, the CDR3 is TGTGCCAGCAGCCAAGGACTAGCGGGAGTCTCCGGGGAGCTGTTTTTT.

This clone was recorded once. This chain joins TRBV3-1 (or the pseudogene TRBV3-2) and TRBJ1-4; D remains ambiguous. Germline V CDR1 and CDR2: LGHDT, YNNKEL (reference sequence). The CDR3 is 17 amino acids. The V end lost 4 bases, the J end lost 1 base, and 16 bases lay between the germline ends. In nucleotides, the CDR3 is TGTGCCAGCAGCCCCCTTTCGGAGGTCGTAACTAATGAAAAACTGTTTTTT. Protein: CASSPLSEVVTNEKLFF.